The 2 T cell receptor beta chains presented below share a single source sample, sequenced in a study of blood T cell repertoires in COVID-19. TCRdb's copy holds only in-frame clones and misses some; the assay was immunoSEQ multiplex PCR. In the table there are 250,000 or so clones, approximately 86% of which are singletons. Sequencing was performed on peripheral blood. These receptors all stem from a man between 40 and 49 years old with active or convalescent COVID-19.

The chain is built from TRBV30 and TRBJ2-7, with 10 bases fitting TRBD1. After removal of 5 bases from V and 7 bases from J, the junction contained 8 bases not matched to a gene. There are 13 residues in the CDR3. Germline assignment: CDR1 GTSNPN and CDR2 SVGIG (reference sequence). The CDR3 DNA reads TGTGCCTGGGCCGGGACAGGGGTCTGGGAGCAGTACTTC. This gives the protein CAWAGTGVWEQYF. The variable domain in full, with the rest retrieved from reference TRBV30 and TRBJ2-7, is SQTIHQWPATLVQPVGSPLSLECTVEGTSNPNLYWYRQAAGRGLQLLFYSVGIGQISSEVPQNLSASRPQDRQFILSSKKLLLSDSGFYLCAWAGTGVWEQYFGPGTRLTVT.

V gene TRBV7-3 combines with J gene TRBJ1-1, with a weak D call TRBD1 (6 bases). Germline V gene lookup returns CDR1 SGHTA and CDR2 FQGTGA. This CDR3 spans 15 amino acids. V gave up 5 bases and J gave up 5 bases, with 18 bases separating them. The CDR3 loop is CASSQGVTGSTEAFF. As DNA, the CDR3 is TGTGCCAGCAGCCAAGGGGTGACAGGAAGTACTGAAGCTTTCTTT.